The rows below give T cell receptor beta chains drawn from one sample of a study of long-term antiretroviral therapy in people with HIV. Repertoires were generated with immunoSEQ multiplex PCR, while TCRdb's copy carries only in-frame clones and drops some. Of 34,000 or so clones listed, roughly 85% were seen once; the top ten hold 3.5% to 5.5%. Sequencing used unsorted PBMCs, obtained roughly 3.3 years after starting antiretroviral therapy. The receptors derive from a man aged 18 to 35 with HIV. Each CDR3 is given with its conserved first and last residue. The order of the fields is J gene, V gene, clone size, D gene, CDR3 DNA, CDR3 protein. D genes are given only for firm matches. Not every row has a clone size; where given, it reads once, few, many or a size class.

j_gene: TRBJ2-7; v_gene: TRBV7-8; abundance: -; d_gene: -; CDR3nt: TGTGCCAGCAGCTTAGCGAAAGGGTCCAGCGTCGAGCAGTACTTC; CDR3aa: CASSLAKGSSVEQYF
j_gene: TRBJ1-5; v_gene: TRBV27; abundance: -; d_gene: -; CDR3nt: TGTGCCAGCAGTTTAGCCGGGGGCTCCTACCAGCCCCAGCATTTT; CDR3aa: CASSLAGGSYQPQHF
j_gene: TRBJ1-1; v_gene: TRBV5-1; abundance: -; d_gene: -; CDR3nt: TGCGCCAGCAGCTTGGGACCTATGGAGACTGAAGCTTTCTTT; CDR3aa: CASSLGPMETEAFF
j_gene: TRBJ1-1; v_gene: TRBV4-3; abundance: -; d_gene: TRBD1; CDR3nt: TGCGCCAGCAGCCCGACAGGGGCAGAAACTGAAGCTTTCTTT; CDR3aa: CASSPTGAETEAFF
j_gene: TRBJ1-5; v_gene: TRBV19; abundance: -; d_gene: TRBD1; CDR3nt: TGTGCCAGTAGTAAGGCAGGGGGCTTTAATCAGCCCCAGCATTTT; CDR3aa: CASSKAGGFNQPQHF
j_gene: TRBJ1-5; v_gene: TRBV7-9; abundance: -; d_gene: TRBD1; CDR3nt: TGTGCCAGCAGCTCTCCGGGACAGAGTAGCAATCAGCCCCAGCATTTT; CDR3aa: CASSSPGQSSNQPQHF
j_gene: TRBJ2-7; v_gene: TRBV27; abundance: medium-sized; d_gene: -; CDR3nt: TGTGCCAGCATGCAGAAACGCCCTCTCGAGCAGTACTTC; CDR3aa: CASMQKRPLEQYF
j_gene: TRBJ1-1; v_gene: TRBV11-2; abundance: -; d_gene: -; CDR3nt: TGTGCCAGCAGCTTGTGGCAGGGAAGCATGAACACTGAAGCTTTCTTT; CDR3aa: CASSLWQGSMNTEAFF
j_gene: TRBJ1-1; v_gene: TRBV6-1; abundance: once; d_gene: -; CDR3nt: TGTGCCAGCAGCCCCGACATTAACACTGAAGCTTTCTTT; CDR3aa: CASSPDINTEAFF
j_gene: TRBJ1-1; v_gene: TRBV5-6; abundance: -; d_gene: -; CDR3nt: TGTGCCAGCAGGTCGGGTGAGGGAAGCACTGAAGCTTTCTTT; CDR3aa: CASRSGEGSTEAFF
j_gene: TRBJ1-1; v_gene: TRBV5-6; abundance: once; d_gene: -; CDR3nt: TGTGCCAGCAGCCCGTTTACCGGGAACACTGAAGCTTTCTTT; CDR3aa: CASSPFTGNTEAFF
j_gene: TRBJ2-7; v_gene: TRBV14; abundance: -; d_gene: -; CDR3nt: TGTGCCAGCAGCCGACTGACGGGGGTCTCCTACGAGCAGTACTTC; CDR3aa: CASSRLTGVSYEQYF
j_gene: TRBJ2-5; v_gene: TRBV10-3; abundance: -; d_gene: -; CDR3nt: TGTGCCATCAGTGAGTTCGAGGGGACTGTCATGGAGACCCAGTACTTC; CDR3aa: CAISEFEGTVMETQYF
j_gene: TRBJ1-1; v_gene: TRBV7-9; abundance: -; d_gene: TRBD1; CDR3nt: TGTGCCAGCAGCTTACAGGGACAGGGGGCCTCTAGGAGGGACACTGAAGCTTTCTTT; CDR3aa: CASSLQGQGASRRDTEAFF